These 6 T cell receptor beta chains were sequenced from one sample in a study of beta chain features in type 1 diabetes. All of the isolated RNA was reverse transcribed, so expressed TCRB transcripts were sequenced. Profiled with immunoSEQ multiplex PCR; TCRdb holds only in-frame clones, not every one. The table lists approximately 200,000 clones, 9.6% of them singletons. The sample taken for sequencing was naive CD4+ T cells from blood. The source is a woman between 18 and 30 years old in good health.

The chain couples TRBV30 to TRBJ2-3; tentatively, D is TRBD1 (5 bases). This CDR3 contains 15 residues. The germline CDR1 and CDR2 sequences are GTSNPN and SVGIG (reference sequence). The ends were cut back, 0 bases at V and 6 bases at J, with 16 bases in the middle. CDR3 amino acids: CAWSVPAGNSDTQYF. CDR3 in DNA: TGTGCCTGGAGTGTACCGGCAGGGAACTCCGATACGCAGTATTTT.

The CDR3 DNA reads as TGTGCCAGCAGCTTGCGGCTGGATCTACAGACCCAGTACTTC. Protein sequence: CASSLRLDLQTQYF. V is TRBV7-9 and J is TRBJ2-5, with D unresolved. The V end was cut by 3 bases, the J end by 6 bases, with 14 bases between. Germline values: CDR1 SEHNR, CDR2 FQNEAQ (reference sequence). CDR3 length equals 14 residues.

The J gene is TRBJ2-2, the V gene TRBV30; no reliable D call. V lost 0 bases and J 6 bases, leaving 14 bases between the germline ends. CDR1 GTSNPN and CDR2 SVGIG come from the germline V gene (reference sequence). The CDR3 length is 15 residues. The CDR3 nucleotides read TGTGCCTGGAGTGTAAGGAGTGGAGATCCCGGGGAGCTGTTTTTT. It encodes CAWSVRSGDPGELFF.

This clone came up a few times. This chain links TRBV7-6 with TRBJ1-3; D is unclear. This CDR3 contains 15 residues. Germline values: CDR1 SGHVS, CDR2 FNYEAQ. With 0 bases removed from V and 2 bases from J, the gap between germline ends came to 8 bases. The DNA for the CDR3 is TGTGCCAGCAGCTTAGCCAATGGGCCTGGAAACACCATATATTTT. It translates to CASSLANGPGNTIYF.

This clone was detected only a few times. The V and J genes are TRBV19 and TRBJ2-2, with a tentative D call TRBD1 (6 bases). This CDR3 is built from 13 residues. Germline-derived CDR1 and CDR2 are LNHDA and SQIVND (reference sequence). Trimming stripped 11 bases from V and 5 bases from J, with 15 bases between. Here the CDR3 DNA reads TGTGCCTGTTACAGGGCCACTACCGGGGAGCTGTTTTTT. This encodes CACYRATTGELFF.

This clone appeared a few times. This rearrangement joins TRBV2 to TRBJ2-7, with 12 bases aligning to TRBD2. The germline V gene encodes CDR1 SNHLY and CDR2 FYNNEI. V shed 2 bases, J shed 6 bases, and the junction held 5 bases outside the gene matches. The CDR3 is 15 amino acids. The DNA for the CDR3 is TGTGCCAGCAGTGAACTAGCGGGAGGGCCGATCGAGCAGTACTTC. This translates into CASSELAGGPIEQYF.